This T cell receptor (beta chain) was captured by sequencing in a study of T cells expressing NK-cell markers. Across the whole study: Of eight sequenced donors, seven were HCMV-seropositive and one HCMV-seronegative.

Study-wide results and caveats: One observes that, in a handful of donors, these clonotypes were also the leading ones within the CD3+CD56-NKG2C+ fraction. Of the CD8+ T cell pool in 5 to 7 donors, roughly 1.0-7.5% was accounted for by dominant NKG2C+ clonotypes.

About this clonotype: What it binds is not known.

Germline V gives CDR1 SGHRS, CDR2 YFSETQ. This CDR3 has 13 amino acids. TCRdb re-called the 5' RACE reads and shows each CDR3 protein once, DNA omitted. The specimen's table records some 280,000 distinct CDR3 sequences. This TCR came from a man between 18 and 35 years old in good health. The sequenced sample was blood T cells: a sorted CD56 or NKG2C T cell subset, CD4+ or CD8+ T cells, or bulk PBMC T cells (not recorded which). J is TRBJ1-2 and V is TRBV5-1; without DNA, the TCRdb call of TRBD1 cannot be checked. This chain's CDR3 is CASSGGQGSGYTF.